This T cell receptor (beta chain) derives from a study of control samples from healthy donors and cancer patients. TCRdb's table, derived via immunoSEQ multiplex PCR, lists solely in-frame clones and lacks some. The sample holds 150,000 to 200,000 clones. Germline lookup yields CDR1 SSHAT and CDR2 FNYEAQ (reference sequence). CDR3 length equals 13 residues. To note about this clone: One end of the junction varies from germline; a read error may be responsible.

This TCR came from a woman aged 30 to 39 in good health. Specimen: blood. The rearrangement uses TRBV7-7 and TRBJ1-6, with D unresolved. CDR3: CASSLERNSPLHF. The CDR3 DNA sequence: TGTGCTAGCAGCTTAGAACGAAATTCACCCCTCCACTTT.